These 24 T cell receptor beta chains were all obtained from the same sample, sequenced in a study of T cells in Graves' hyperthyroidism and ophthalmopathy (dated by TCRdb to the late 2010s). Library method: multiplex PCR. The sequencing machine was an Illumina HiSeq 2000. The TCR beta CDR3 regions were amplified from the RNA transcripts. For the first round of RT-PCR on the TCR CDR3, the HTBI primer set was used together with the Qiagen OneStep RT-PCR kit. TCRdb redid the processing of the public reads, applying fastp at Q25 and MiXCR, and retained in-frame beta chains. One record per CDR3 amino acid sequence lists the most common genes and DNA. For this sample the table gives 30,000 to 35,000 distinct CDR3 sequences, of which 52% were detected only once. The ten biggest clones cover under 30% of the sample. The sample taken for sequencing was blood. The receptors originated from a middle-aged woman with Graves' ophthalmopathy.

The gene calls are TRBV5-1 and TRBJ1-5; 7 bases map to TRBD1. The CDR3 spans 14 residues. V lost 5 bases and J lost 2; bases outside the gene matches: 4. Germline CDR1 and CDR2: SGHRS and YFSETQ. The CDR3 loop is CASSPDRGNQPQHF. CDR3 nucleotide sequence: TGCGCCAGCAGTCCCGACAGGGGCAATCAGCCCCAGCATTTT.

J is TRBJ1-6 and V is TRBV29-1; possible D gene TRBD1, 5 bases. This CDR3 spans 13 amino acids. The germline gives CDR1 SQVTM, CDR2 ANQGSEA. The ends were cut back, 5 bases at V and 5 bases at J, with 10 bases in the middle. The CDR3 DNA reads TGCAGCGTTCGCCAGGGCAATAATTCACCCCTCCACTTT. Its translation: CSVRQGNNSPLHF. Supplemented by reference TRBV29-1 and TRBJ1-6, the full variable domain reads SAVISQKPSRDICQRGTSLTIQCQVDSQVTMMFWYRQQPGQSLTLIATANQGSEATYESGFVIDKFPISRPNLTFSTLTVSNMSPEDSSIYLCSVRQGNNSPLHFGNGTRLTVT.

Details on this clonotype: The junction does not match germline at one end; this may be a read error. The chain joins TRBV7-2 to TRBJ2-5; TRBD1 matches 10 bases. Germline V gene data show CDR1 as SGHTA and CDR2 as FQGNSA. CDR3 size: 14 residues. The CDR3 spells CVSSPDRGRETQYF. For the CDR3, the DNA is TGTGTCAGCAGCCCAGACAGGGGGCGAGAGACCCAGTACTTC.

V usage is TRBV6-6 and J usage is TRBJ2-1; 9 bases match TRBD2. The CDR3 runs 13 residues. Germline CDR1 reads MNHNY; CDR2 reads SVGAGI (reference sequence). The V segment lost 4 bases and the J segment 12 bases; nucleotides outside the gene matches: 7. CDR3 DNA sequence: TGTGCCAGCAGTTGGACTAGCGCAGATACGCAGTTCTTC. It translates to CASSWTSADTQFF.

The table lists this clonotype with many counts. The junction differs from germline at one of its ends, possibly a read error. The rearrangement links TRBV9 to TRBJ2-3, with TRBD2 matching over 8 bases. From germline, CDR1 is SGDLS and CDR2 YYNGEE. This CDR3 has 17 residues. The CDR3 loop reads CVSSPREGLSSTDTQYF. The CDR3 DNA reads as TGTGTCAGCAGCCCACGGGAGGGACTCTCTAGCACAGATACGCAGTATTTT. The variable domain in full, completed from reference TRBV9 and TRBJ2-3, reads DSGVTQTPKHLITATGQRVTLRCSPRSGDLSVYWYQQSLDQGLQFLIQYYNGEERAKGNILERFSAQQFPDLHSELNLSSLELGDSALYFCVSSPREGLSSTDTQYFGPGTRLTVL.

This clonotype appeared many times. The gene calls are TRBV7-8 and TRBJ2-2, with 12 positions matching TRBD2. Germline CDR1 and CDR2: SGHVS and FQNEAQ. This CDR3 has 16 residues. V shed 5 bases, J shed 7 bases, and the junction held 8 bases outside the gene matches. The CDR3 is CASSGRTSGKGGELFF. The CDR3 DNA reads as TGTGCCAGCAGCGGACGGACTAGCGGGAAAGGCGGGGAGCTGTTTTTT.

The chain joins TRBV7-9 to TRBJ2-5; perhaps D is TRBD1 or TRBD2 (5 bases each). The CDR3 is made up of 16 amino acids. Trimming took off 2 bases at V and 5 bases at J, with 18 bases between the two ends. Germline CDR1 SEHNR, CDR2 FQNEAQ (reference sequence). The CDR3 is CASSLRAVGARETQYF. Here the CDR3 DNA reads TGTGCCAGCAGCTTAAGGGCAGTCGGGGCCAGGGAGACCCAGTACTTC.

This clonotype was recorded at least ten times. This chain joins TRBV20-1 and TRBJ2-1; no clear D gene. Germline loops: CDR1 DFQATT, CDR2 SNEGSKA (reference sequence). Trimming pared 3 bases from V and 5 bases from J, leaving 17 bases between. The CDR3 covers 15 residues. The CDR3 here is CSASPMRLDNNEQFF. The DNA for the CDR3 is TGCAGTGCTAGCCCCATGCGGCTCGACAACAATGAGCAGTTCTTC.

About this clonotype itself: A much larger clonotype is one base distant, so this may be a read error. The chain carries TRBV6-5 and TRBJ2-3; 12 nucleotides line up with TRBD2. There are 15 residues in the CDR3. The junction had 5 bases not matched to a gene; V was cut back by 5 bases and J by 5 bases. Germline loops: CDR1 MNHEY, CDR2 SVGAGI. The CDR3 nucleotides read TGTGCCAGCAGTCTGACTAGCGGGAGCCGAGATACGCAGTATTTT. It specifies CASSLTSGSRDTQYF.

The J gene is TRBJ2-1, the V gene TRBV20-1; either TRBD1 or TRBD2 may fit D (5 bases each). The CDR3 extends over 15 amino acids. Germline V gene lookup returns CDR1 DFQATT and CDR2 SNEGSKA (reference sequence). Trimming left V 0 bases short and J 7 bases short, with 16 bases between. CDR3 sequence (DNA): TGCAGTGCTAGAGATCTGGGGATGGGGGATAATGAGCAGTTCTTC. It specifies CSARDLGMGDNEQFF.

This clonotype was recorded many times. This chain uses TRBV4-1 with TRBJ2-3, with D maybe TRBD2 (6 bases). The CDR3 is 15 amino acids. Germline CDR1 MGHRA, CDR2 YSYEKL. V was trimmed by 7 bases and J by 2 bases, leaving 16 bases between them. The CDR3 is CASMTTGLNTDTQYF. CDR3 nucleotides: TGCGCCAGCATGACTACGGGACTTAACACAGATACGCAGTATTTT.

The chain joins TRBV15 to TRBJ1-4, with TRBD1 matching over 12 bases. The CDR3 is 16 amino acids. V was clipped by 5 bases and J by 7 bases; unmatched bases: 8. CDR1 LNHNV and CDR2 YYDKDF come from the germline V gene (reference sequence). The CDR3 DNA reads as TGTGCCACCAGCTCCCGGGACAGGGGGCTGGGTGAAAAACTGTTTTTT. Its translation is CATSSRDRGLGEKLFF.

This sequence joins TRBV29-1 and TRBJ1-1; D is unresolved. Trimming removed 4 bases from V and 2 bases from J, with 5 bases in between. Germline-derived CDR1 and CDR2 are SQVTM and ANQGSEA. The CDR3 loop spans 11 amino acids. Written as DNA, the CDR3 is TGCAGCGTTGGTTTCAACACTGAAGCTTTCTTT. Protein: CSVGFNTEAFF. The entire variable domain, with the rest obtained from reference TRBV29-1 and TRBJ1-1, is as follows: SAVISQKPSRDICQRGTSLTIQCQVDSQVTMMFWYRQQPGQSLTLIATANQGSEATYESGFVIDKFPISRPNLTFSTLTVSNMSPEDSSIYLCSVGFNTEAFFGQGTRLTVV.

The sample holds many counts of this clonotype. The chain combines TRBV11-3 with TRBJ2-1; tentatively, D is TRBD1 (6 bases). Germline loops: CDR1 SGHNT, CDR2 YENEEA. The ends were cut back, 0 bases at V and 6 bases at J, with 9 bases in the middle. CDR3 size: 14 residues. This CDR3 is CASSLEAGVNEQFF. CDR3 nucleotide sequence: TGTGCCAGCAGCTTAGAGGCAGGGGTCAATGAGCAGTTCTTC.

Turning to this clonotype: Compared with germline, one end of the junction differs, possibly owing to a read error. The chain has TRBV10-3 and TRBJ2-1; no clear D gene. There are 12 residues in the CDR3. Germline V gene sequence: CDR1 ENHRY, CDR2 SYGVKD. Here the CDR3 DNA reads TGTGCCATCATGGGCTCCCACAATGAGCAGTTCTTC. Protein product: CAIMGSHNEQFF.

The gene calls are TRBV5-1 and TRBJ1-1; D is unresolved. CDR1 and CDR2 (germline): SGHRS, YFSETQ. Trimming removed 4 bases at V and 3 bases at J, with 10 bases between. The CDR3 consists of 13 residues. The chain's CDR3 is CASSPAGDTEAFF. For the CDR3, the DNA is TGCGCCAGCAGCCCAGCGGGAGACACTGAAGCTTTCTTT.

The chain uses TRBV10-3 and TRBJ1-2; D gene ambiguous. V gave up 0 bases and J gave up 6 bases, with 8 bases separating them. This CDR3 has 13 residues. The germline V gene has CDR1 ENHRY and CDR2 SYGVKD. CDR3 loop: CAISESRTDGYTF. CDR3 bases: TGTGCCATCAGTGAGTCAAGGACCGATGGCTACACCTTC.

This clonotype was picked up one time. The chain employs TRBV13 and TRBJ2-1, with D uncertain. V was cut by 1 base and J by 11 bases, with 12 bases left in between. The CDR3 is 13 amino acids. Looked up from germline, CDR1 is PRHDT and CDR2 is FYEKMQ (reference sequence). Here the CDR3 reads CASSLDVGRQQFF. In nucleotides, the CDR3 is TGTGCCAGCAGCTTAGACGTAGGACGGCAGCAGTTCTTC.

By share of the sample, this clonotype is medium-sized. The chain combines TRBV24-1 with TRBJ2-2; no clear D. This CDR3 region has 13 residues. Deletions cut 5 bases from V and 8 bases from J, with 11 bases between. From germline, CDR1 is KGHDR and CDR2 SFDVKD. CDR3 residues: CATSGPSEGELFF. The CDR3 DNA reads as TGTGCCACCAGTGGCCCCTCAGAAGGGGAGCTGTTTTTT.

This clonotype was detected ten times or more. V is TRBV5-1 and J is TRBJ2-7, with a weak D call TRBD2 (7 bases). The CDR3 extends over 15 amino acids. CDR1 and CDR2 from the germline V gene are SGHRS and YFSETQ. V lost 1 base, J lost 3 bases, and 14 bases lay in between. The CDR3 DNA reads TGCGCCAGCAGCTTGAGCGGGGACACCTTCTACGAGCAGTACTTC. Translation: CASSLSGDTFYEQYF.

This chain joins TRBV7-9 and TRBJ2-5; no clear D gene. This CDR3 has 12 amino acids. In germline, CDR1 is SEHNR, CDR2 FQNEAQ (reference sequence). Trimming took off 2 bases at V and 5 bases at J, with 6 bases between the two ends. The CDR3 reads CASSLWRETQYF. CDR3 bases: TGTGCCAGCAGCTTATGGCGGGAGACCCAGTACTTC.

This clonotype was seen ten or more times. A read error may explain this, as a much larger clone is one base away. The rearrangement uses TRBV20-1 and TRBJ2-1; D possibly corresponds to TRBD2 (6 bases). Germline-derived CDR1 and CDR2 are DFQATT and SNEGSKA (reference sequence). The V end lost 3 bases, the J end lost 12 bases, and 12 bases lay between the germline ends. The CDR3 has 11 amino acids. Here the CDR3 reads CSASDGGWQFF. The DNA for the CDR3 is TGCAGTGCTAGTGACGGGGGTTGGCAGTTCTTC.

To note about this clonotype: This could be a read error, since a much larger clone is one nucleotide away. The chain has TRBV28 and TRBJ2-3, with 14 bases identical to TRBD2. Germline values: CDR1 MDHEN, CDR2 SYDVKM. The CDR3 has 17 amino acids. V lost 5 bases and J lost 4; bases outside the gene matches: 8. CDR3: CASSQTSGRAGADTQYF. The DNA of the CDR3 is TGTGCCAGCAGTCAGACTAGCGGGAGGGCGGGGGCAGATACGCAGTATTTT. Variable domain in full (rest from reference TRBV28 and TRBJ2-3): DVKVTQSSRYLVKRTGEKVFLECVQDMDHENMFWYRQDPGLGLRLIYFSYDVKMKEKGDIPEGYSVSREKKERFSLILESASTNQTSMYLCASSQTSGRAGADTQYFGPGTRLTVL.

The J gene is TRBJ2-7, the V gene TRBV7-6; 8 nucleotides line up with TRBD1. V lost 3 bases, J lost 2 bases, and 6 bases stayed unmatched. Looked up from germline, CDR1 is SGHVS and CDR2 is FNYEAQ. CDR3 length: 15 amino acids. The CDR3 coding sequence is TGTGCCAGCAGCTTCGAAGGACAGGGCCCCTACGAGCAGTACTTC. It encodes CASSFEGQGPYEQYF.